Shown below are 6 T cell receptor beta chains from a single sample sequenced in a study of neurological immune-mediated disorders. Via MiXCR, TCRdb re-called the 5' RACE reads, giving one row per CDR3 protein. The repertoire has approximately 90,000 distinct CDR3 sequences, 3.5% to 4% of them found once; the top ten carry 5.5% to 6.5%. Material for sequencing was PBMCs. The receptor set was obtained from a woman between 18 and 29 years old with multiple sclerosis.

This clonotype has a count of ten or more. CDR3 sequence: CASSWRTEGGVVTYEQYF. DNA of the CDR3: TGTGCCAGCAGTTGGAGGACAGAGGGGGGGGTCGTTACCTACGAGCAGTACTTC. The J gene is TRBJ2-7, the V gene TRBV27; tentative D call: TRBD2 (7 bases). Trimming stripped 4 bases from V and 2 bases from J, with 24 bases between. CDR1 is MNHEY, CDR2 SMNVEV, per germline (reference sequence). The CDR3 spans 18 residues.

This clonotype was counted ten times or more. The gene calls are TRBV6-2 or TRBV6-3 and TRBJ2-5; D may be TRBD1 or TRBD2 (5 bases each). The CDR3 totals 15 residues. Germline lookup yields CDR1 MNHEY and CDR2 SVGEGT. V was clipped by 5 bases and J by 1 base, with 14 bases between them. The CDR3 nucleotides read TGTGCCAGCAGTCCAATGGGACGGGGCCAAGAGACCCAGTACTTC. Its protein is CASSPMGRGQETQYF.

This clonotype was detected ten times or more. An end of the junction does not agree with germline; a read error may underlie this. The CDR3 is CASAPGTGRTPEAFF. CDR3 nucleotides: TGTGCCAGCGCACCGGGCACAGGGCGGACGCCTGAAGCTTTCTTT. This sequence joins TRBV18 and TRBJ1-1; weak D call: TRBD1 (6 bases). The CDR3 totals 15 residues. CDR1 and CDR2 from the germline V gene are KGHSH and LQKENI. The full variable domain, its missing parts supplied by reference TRBV18 and TRBJ1-1, is NAGVMQNPRHLVRRRGQEARLRCSPMKGHSHVYWYRQLPEEGLKFMVYLQKENIIDESGMPKERFSAEFPKEGPSILRIQQVVRGDSAAYFCASAPGTGRTPEAFFGQGTRLTVV.

The genes are TRBV20-1 and TRBJ2-7; a possible D gene is TRBD1 (6 bases). The CDR3 loop spans 13 amino acids. V was cut by 3 bases and J by 3 bases, with 12 bases left in between. The germline V gene has CDR1 DFQATT and CDR2 SNEGSKA (reference sequence). CDR3 region: CSARGDIDYEQYF. As DNA, the CDR3 is TGCAGTGCTAGGGGGGACATAGACTACGAGCAGTACTTC.

This clonotype was seen ten or more times. The CDR3 loop is CASSPTGVYGYTF. For the CDR3, the DNA is TGTGCCAGCAGTCCGACAGGGGTCTATGGCTACACCTTC. The chain employs TRBV9 and TRBJ1-2; 8 nucleotides agree with TRBD1. Per germline, CDR1 SGDLS and CDR2 YYNGEE. This CDR3 is built from 13 residues. With 5 bases clipped from V and 4 bases from J, the junction kept 4 bases outside the gene matches.

This clonotype was detected ten times or more. The chain uses TRBV7-2 and TRBJ2-5; D is possibly TRBD1 (6 bases). The CDR3 is made up of 15 amino acids. Germline-derived CDR1 and CDR2 are SGHTA and FQGNSA. Trimming took 3 bases from V and 2 from J, leaving 13 bases between them. CDR3 loop: CASSLTWTVQETQYF. The CDR3 DNA follows: TGTGCCAGCAGCTTGACCTGGACAGTTCAAGAGACCCAGTACTTC.